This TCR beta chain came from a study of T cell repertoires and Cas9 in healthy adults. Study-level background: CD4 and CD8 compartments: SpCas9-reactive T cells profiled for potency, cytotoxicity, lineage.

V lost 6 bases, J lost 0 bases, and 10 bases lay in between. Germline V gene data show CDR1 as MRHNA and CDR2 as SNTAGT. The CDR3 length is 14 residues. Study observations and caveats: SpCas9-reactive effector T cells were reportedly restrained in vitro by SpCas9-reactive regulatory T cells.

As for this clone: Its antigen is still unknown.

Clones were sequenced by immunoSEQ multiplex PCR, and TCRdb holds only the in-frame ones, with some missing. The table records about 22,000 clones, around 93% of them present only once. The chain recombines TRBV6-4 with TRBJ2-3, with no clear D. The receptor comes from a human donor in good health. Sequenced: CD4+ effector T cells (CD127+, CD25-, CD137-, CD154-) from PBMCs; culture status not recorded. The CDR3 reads CASSFQDSTDTQYF. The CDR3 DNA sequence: TGTGCCAGCAGCTTCCAGGACAGCACAGATACGCAGTATTTT.